This entry features one T cell receptor (beta chain) sequence. Its antigen is currently unknown. The sample comes from a study of T cell responses to AZD1222 COVID-19 vaccine. This CDR3 contains 18 residues. The method was immunoSEQ multiplex PCR; TCRdb's version includes in-frame clones alone and lacks a portion of them. Of over 90,000 clones listed, roughly 90% are singletons. The study, taken as a whole, reports: The study found Spike-specific TCR breadth and depth rose after two AZD1222 doses.

The sample was peripheral blood, taken 28 days after the second AZD1222 dose. This receptor was taken from an adult who received the AZD1222 COVID-19 vaccine. The J gene is TRBJ1-5, the V gene TRBV21-1. TRBV21-1 represents a pseudogene. The CDR3 coding sequence is TGTGCCAGCAGCAAAGTCTGGTCGGGGGCTTTTCCCAATCAGCCCCAGCATTTT. It codes for CASSKVWSGAFPNQPQHF.